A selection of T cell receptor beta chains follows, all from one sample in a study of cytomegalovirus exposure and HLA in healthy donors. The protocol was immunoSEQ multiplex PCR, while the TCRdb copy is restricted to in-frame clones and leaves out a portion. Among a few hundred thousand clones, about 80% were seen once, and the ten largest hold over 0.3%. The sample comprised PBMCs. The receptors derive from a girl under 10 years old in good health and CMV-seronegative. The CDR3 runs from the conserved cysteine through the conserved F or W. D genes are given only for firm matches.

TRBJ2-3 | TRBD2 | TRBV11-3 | CASSQLGSGLAGPTDTQYF
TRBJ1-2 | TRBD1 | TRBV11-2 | CASSPRVVTGINYGYTF
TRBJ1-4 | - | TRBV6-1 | CASSELGGSVATNEKLFF
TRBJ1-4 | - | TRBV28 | CASIPGTAGGEKLFF
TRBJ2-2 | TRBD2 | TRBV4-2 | CASSQDGPGGPTGELFF
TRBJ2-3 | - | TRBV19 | CASSIKGDTSRYF
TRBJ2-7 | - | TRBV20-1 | CSARYRYEQYF
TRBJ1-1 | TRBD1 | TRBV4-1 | CASSRRQGAGNTEAFF
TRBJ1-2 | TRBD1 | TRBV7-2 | CASSPLRGDRGWTNGYTF
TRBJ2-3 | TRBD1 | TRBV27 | CASSSRTGPGTDTQYF
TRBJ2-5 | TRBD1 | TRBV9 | CASSVTGGKETQYF
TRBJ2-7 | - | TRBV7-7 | CASSPDERPPPYEQYF